This T cell receptor beta chain was recovered during a study of T cell responses to AZD1222 COVID-19 vaccine. Profiling relied on immunoSEQ multiplex PCR, and the TCRdb table lists in-frame clones only, not all of them. Of 120,000 or so clones detected, roughly nine tenths appear once; the ten largest clones hold around 6.9%. Trimming shortened V by 7 bases and J by 2 bases, and 17 bases separated the two germline ends. CDR3 size: 15 residues. Germline V gives CDR1 MDHEN, CDR2 SYDVKM. The sequencing used peripheral blood, collected on day 0 of AZD1222 vaccination. J is TRBJ1-2 and V is TRBV28; maybe TRBD1 (5 bases). The sequence derives from an adult in good health. CDR3 protein: CASTILGGVNYGYTF. CDR3 DNA: TGTGCCAGCACCATTCTGGGGGGGGTCAACTATGGCTACACCTTC.